What follows are 12 T cell receptor beta chains derived from one specimen sequenced in a study of human T cells and chemical hapten exposure. Time point specified: patch test 1, 2 weeks after DPC sensitization. Treatment denoted: therapeutic diphenylcyclopropenone sensitization with weekly scalp DPC. TCRdb passed the RACE reads through MiXCR, listing each CDR3 protein once. The sample shows about 70,000 distinct CDR3 sequences, 9.8% of them seen only once. Sequenced material: whole blood, taken in connection with sensitization to the hapten diphenylcyclopropenone (DPC). These receptors were taken from a woman between 35 and 50 years old with alopecia areata. Some clones in this sample may be carry-over from other donors' samples.

This chain joins TRBV7-9 and TRBJ1-2; the D gene is possibly TRBD1 (6 bases). The CDR3 sequence is 14 residues long. Trimming stripped 5 bases from V and 4 bases from J, with 14 bases between. Germline CDR1 SEHNR, CDR2 FQNEAQ (reference sequence). The DNA of the CDR3 is TGTGCCAGCAGCCCGACAACAGGGTTCTATGGCTACACCTTC. Its protein product is CASSPTTGFYGYTF.

The chain couples TRBV2 to TRBJ1-2, with D unresolved. From germline, CDR1 is SNHLY and CDR2 FYNNEI. The CDR3 runs to 13 residues. V lost 3 bases and J 5 bases, leaving 10 bases between the germline ends. The CDR3 DNA sequence: TGTGCCAGCAGTGAGACGGCCCCTTATGGCTACACCTTC. Translation gives CASSETAPYGYTF.

The sample holds many counts of this clonotype. The chain combines TRBV7-6 with TRBJ2-5, with D tentatively TRBD1 (6 bases). In germline, CDR1 is SGHVS, CDR2 FNYEAQ. Trimming took off 5 bases at V and 1 base at J, with 11 bases between the two ends. There are 14 residues in the CDR3. This CDR3 is CASSRGTTQETQYF. The CDR3 DNA sequence: TGTGCCAGCAGCAGAGGGACAACCCAAGAGACCCAGTACTTC.

This chain joins TRBV6-2 or TRBV6-3 and TRBJ2-1; weak D call: TRBD1 (5 bases). The CDR3 contains 13 residues. The V end lost 2 bases, the J end lost 9 bases, and 11 bases lay between the germline ends. The germline V gene encodes CDR1 MNHEY and CDR2 SVGEGT. CDR3 in DNA: TGTGCCAGCAGTTACCCGCAGGGCCCTGAGCAGTTCTTC. Translating it yields CASSYPQGPEQFF.

Ten or more counts support this clonotype. The CDR3 DNA sequence: TGTGCCAGCAGCTTCTCCGGGACAGTACAAGAGACCCAGTACTTC. Its protein is CASSFSGTVQETQYF. This rearrangement joins TRBV11-1 to TRBJ2-5, with TRBD1 identical over 7 bases. Germline CDR1 and CDR2: SGHAT and FQDESV (reference sequence). V lost 3 bases and J lost 2; bases outside the gene matches: 6. This CDR3 has 15 amino acids.

CDR3 coding DNA: TGTGCCAGCAGTTTATATCCGAGTGAAGCTTTCTTT. This translates into CASSLYPSEAFF. V gene TRBV28 combines with J gene TRBJ1-1; D unclear. The CDR3 totals 12 residues. The germline CDR1 and CDR2 sequences are MDHEN and SYDVKM. Trimming pared 1 base from V and 7 bases from J, leaving 7 bases between.

The rearrangement joins TRBV9 to TRBJ1-5; D not resolved. Trimming took 5 bases from V and 0 from J, leaving 12 bases between them. From germline, CDR1 is SGDLS and CDR2 YYNGEE. This CDR3 comprises 15 residues. The DNA of the CDR3 is TGTGCCAGCAGTCGGGCAGATTTTAGCAATCAGCCCCAGCATTTT. Its translation is CASSRADFSNQPQHF.

This clonotype was counted ten times or more. The rearrangement joins TRBV6-1 to TRBJ1-1; 8 bases agree with TRBD1. CDR3 length equals 13 residues. Germline CDR1 is MNHNS and CDR2 is SASEGT. The CDR3 region has the DNA TGTGCAAGCGTCTGGACAGGGTTCACTGAAGCTTTCTTT. This gives the protein CASVWTGFTEAFF.

The chain has TRBV6-2 or TRBV6-3 and TRBJ1-1; 8 positions match TRBD1. The junction had 8 bases not matched to a gene; V was cut back by 5 bases and J by 0 bases. This CDR3 has 16 residues. Germline loops: CDR1 MNHEY, CDR2 SVGEGT. In nucleotides, the CDR3 is TGTGCCAGCAGTGAAAATCGACAGGGGCTGAACACTGAAGCTTTCTTT. It is translated as CASSENRQGLNTEAFF.

Notes on this clonotype: A much larger clone sits a single nucleotide away, making a read error possible. The V call is TRBV20-1, the J call TRBJ2-3; 8 nucleotides match TRBD2. Germline V lookup: CDR1 DFQATT, CDR2 SNEGSKA (reference sequence). After removal of 7 bases from V and 0 bases from J, the junction contained 6 bases not matched to a gene. The CDR3 is made up of 14 amino acids. This CDR3 reads CSGKAGGSTDTQYF. CDR3 nucleotides: TGCAGTGGAAAGGCGGGGGGCAGCACAGATACGCAGTATTTT.

The V call is TRBV9, the J call TRBJ2-1, with 7 positions matching TRBD1. The V segment lost 0 bases and the J segment 3 bases; nucleotides outside the gene matches: 3. CDR1 and CDR2 (germline): SGDLS, YYNGEE. The CDR3 has 15 residues. Here the CDR3 DNA reads TGTGCCAGCAGCGTAGACGGGACAGACTACAATGAGCAGTTCTTC. Translating gives CASSVDGTDYNEQFF.

This clonotype has at least ten counts. The genes are TRBV29-1 and TRBJ1-1, with 7 bases that match TRBD1. Germline-derived CDR1 and CDR2 are SQVTM and ANQGSEA. The CDR3 is 12 residues long. V gave up 5 bases and J gave up 5 bases; unmatched junction bases: 5. This chain's CDR3 is CSVRQGTTEAFF. In nucleotides, the CDR3 is TGCAGCGTTAGACAGGGAACGACTGAAGCTTTCTTT. Complete variable domain (other parts from reference TRBV29-1 and TRBJ1-1): SAVISQKPSRDICQRGTSLTIQCQVDSQVTMMFWYRQQPGQSLTLIATANQGSEATYESGFVIDKFPISRPNLTFSTLTVSNMSPEDSSIYLCSVRQGTTEAFFGQGTRLTVV.